These 15 T cell receptor beta chains originate from one sample sequenced in a study of vaccination and CD4 T cells after COVID-19. The Oncomine TCR Beta short-read assay sequenced DNA from cultured CD4+ T cells. TCRdb ran MiXCR on the PCR reads and lists one entry per CDR3 protein. The sample holds approximately 9,300 distinct CDR3 sequences, around three fifths seen once. Their antigens are not known. The treatment: approximately 11-day PBMC culture with coronavirus spike peptide pools or control peptides (ViraFEST assay). The sequenced sample was CD4+ T cells from blood, cultured in vitro. These receptors came from a human donor who had recovered from COVID-19.

The V gene is TRBV7-2, the J gene TRBJ1-6; D is uncertain. The CDR3 loop spans 14 amino acids. Looked up from germline, CDR1 is SGHTA and CDR2 is FQGNSA. V lost 2 bases and J lost 5, with 7 bases in between. The CDR3 DNA is TGTGCCAGCAGCTTAATGCCCGATAATTCACCCCTCCACTTT. The encoded protein is CASSLMPDNSPLHF.

J is TRBJ1-2 and V is TRBV5-1; TRBD1 agrees at 9 bases. Germline loops: CDR1 SGHRS, CDR2 YFSETQ. V trimming: 3 bases; J trimming: 6 bases; junction bases outside the gene matches: 0. The CDR3 is 12 amino acids. The CDR3 DNA reads as TGCGCCAGCAGCTGGGACAGGGATGGCTACACCTTC. This sequence encodes CASSWDRDGYTF.

This chain connects TRBV2 to TRBJ1-5; maybe TRBD1 (6 bases). This CDR3 contains 15 residues. Germline loops: CDR1 SNHLY, CDR2 FYNNEI. Deletions cut 8 bases from V and 3 bases from J, with 17 bases between. CDR3 nucleotide sequence: TGTGCCAGCGGTCGGTTGGAGGGGGACAATCAGCCCCAGCATTTT. This sequence encodes CASGRLEGDNQPQHF.

The chain couples TRBV5-4 to TRBJ2-7; D gene uncertain. There are 16 residues in the CDR3. Germline V gene sequence: CDR1 SGHNT, CDR2 YYREEE (reference sequence). The V and J ends lost 1 base and 5 bases respectively, with 19 bases between them. CDR3 nucleotides: TGTGCCAGCAGCTTGTGGCCCAAAGGGAACCTTGACGAGCAGTACTTC. Translating it yields CASSLWPKGNLDEQYF.

The CDR3 region has the DNA TGTGCCAGCAGTCACCCCGGACCGCTCGCGCAGTATTTT. It is translated as CASSHPGPLAQYF. The rearrangement links TRBV6-2 or TRBV6-3 to TRBJ2-3, with D unresolved. Trimming took off 5 bases at V and 10 bases at J, with 16 bases between the two ends. Germline CDR1 MNHEY, CDR2 SVGEGT. The CDR3 totals 13 residues.

The chain links TRBV2 to TRBJ2-3, with TRBD2 identical over 11 bases. Germline CDR1 reads SNHLY; CDR2 reads FYNNEI. Trimming cost V 5 bases and J 6 bases; bases outside gene matches: 4. There are 14 residues in the CDR3. CDR3: CASSLLAGADTQYF. The CDR3 nucleotides read TGTGCCAGCAGTCTACTAGCGGGGGCGGATACGCAGTATTTT.

This sequence joins TRBV7-8 and TRBJ1-2, with TRBD1 matching 7 bases. Germline V CDR1 and CDR2: SGHVS, FQNEAQ. This CDR3 has 13 residues. After removal of 3 bases from V and 5 bases from J, the junction contained 3 bases not matched to a gene. The CDR3 DNA is TGTGCCAGCAGCTTCACAGGGGCGTATGGCTACACCTTC. Its translation: CASSFTGAYGYTF.

The table lists this clonotype with a few counts. V gene TRBV24-1 combines with J gene TRBJ1-3; D is ambiguous. This CDR3 comprises 14 residues. CDR1 and CDR2 (germline): KGHDR, SFDVKD. V lost 3 bases and J 0 bases, leaving 5 bases between the germline ends. The CDR3 DNA reads as TGTGCCACCAGTGATGGATTCTCTGGAAACACCATATATTTT. It translates to CATSDGFSGNTIYF.

This chain uses TRBV28 with TRBJ1-2; D might be TRBD1 (6 bases). Trimming took off 8 bases at V and 0 bases at J, with 13 bases between the two ends. From germline, CDR1 is MDHEN and CDR2 SYDVKM. CDR3 length: 14 amino acids. Written as DNA, the CDR3 is TGTGCCAGCGCCCGTCAGGGGTCTAACTATGGCTACACCTTC. This codes for CASARQGSNYGYTF.

This chain joins TRBV20-1 and TRBJ2-4, with D maybe TRBD2 (6 bases). CDR1 is DFQATT and CDR2 is SNEGSKA in the germline V gene (reference sequence). Trimming shortened V by 6 bases and J by 8 bases, and 17 bases separated the two germline ends. The CDR3 extends over 13 amino acids. The CDR3, as DNA: TGCAGTGCCGTACGGACTATCCAGGACATTCAGTACTTC. Amino acids: CSAVRTIQDIQYF.

V is TRBV20-1 and J is TRBJ1-6, with unresolved D. The CDR3 is made up of 15 amino acids. Between the trimmed V and J ends, which lost 6 bases and 3 bases, there was a span of 15 bases. The germline gives CDR1 DFQATT, CDR2 SNEGSKA (reference sequence). DNA of the CDR3: TGCAGTGCCCCTTCCACGGGGTTCTATAATTCACCCCTCCACTTT. Its protein product is CSAPSTGFYNSPLHF.

The rearrangement uses TRBV7-2 and TRBJ2-5; D ambiguous. V lost 1 base, J lost 6 bases, and 12 bases lay in between. CDR3 size: 14 residues. Germline V lookup: CDR1 SGHTA, CDR2 FQGNSA. CDR3 amino acids: CASSLVGLAKTQYF. The CDR3 DNA reads TGTGCCAGCAGCTTAGTGGGCCTTGCCAAGACCCAGTACTTC.

This chain links TRBV20-1 with TRBJ1-1; D is unclear. Germline CDR1 reads DFQATT; CDR2 reads SNEGSKA (reference sequence). Between the trimmed V and J ends, which lost 3 bases and 0 bases, there was a span of 14 bases. This CDR3 region has 15 residues. The CDR3 bases are TGCAGTGCTAGTACAGAAACGGCTATGAACACTGAAGCTTTCTTT. Amino acids: CSASTETAMNTEAFF.

This chain connects TRBV21-1 to TRBJ1-2; no DNA check was done on the table's D call, TRBD1. TRBV21-1 is an annotated pseudogene. The CDR3 loop spans 15 amino acids. The CDR3 DNA reads as TGTGCCAGCAGCAAAAGGGCAGGGGGAAATAGTGGCTACACCTTC. It codes for CASSKRAGGNSGYTF.

This sequence joins TRBV6-5 and TRBJ2-3, with TRBD2 matching 7 bases. The V gene's germline CDR1 is MNHEY and CDR2 SVGAGI. V lost 4 bases to trimming and J lost 9 bases; unmatched junction nucleotides: 1. The length of the CDR3 is 11 residues. For the CDR3, the DNA is TGTGCCAGCAGTTGGGGGGGAACGCAGTATTTT. Protein product: CASSWGGTQYF.